The 21 T cell receptor beta chains given below trace back to one sample, sequenced in a study of tumor-infiltrating lymphocytes in primary liver carcinoma. They got blood RNA out of unsorted whole blood and also pulled out germline DNA. With around 500 ng total RNA as template and a constant-region primer, TCR beta cDNA was made. Three-round nested multiplex PCR performed with slightly modified ARM-PCR produced the TCR beta libraries. The first two PCR rounds used TRBV1-TRBV30 forward primers with a C-beta reverse primer, 10 to 11 cycles each. TCRdb recomputed calls from the multiplex PCR reads with MiXCR, one row per CDR3 protein. The sample includes 300,000 to 350,000 distinct CDR3 sequences, around three fifths seen only once; the top ten take over 15%. The specimen was peripheral blood. The receptors stem from a woman aged 30 to 39 with primary liver carcinoma and hepatitis B virus infection.

In regard to this clonotype: As the CDR3 is not closed by the conserved phenylalanine or tryptophan, this likely results from a read error. The chain links TRBV7-9 to TRBJ2-3; possibly TRBD2 for D (5 bases). The V and J ends lost 4 bases and 4 bases respectively, with 15 bases between them. CDR3 length: 15 amino acids. The germline CDR1 and CDR2 sequences are SEHNR and FQNEAQ (reference sequence). The CDR3 loop is CASSWTFSSADTQYL. DNA for the CDR3: TGTGCCAGCAGCTGGACTTTTTCGAGTGCAGATACGCAGTATCTT.

This clonotype was seen repeatedly, ten times or more. The chain recombines TRBV6-5 with TRBJ1-2; D might be TRBD1 (6 bases). The CDR3 has 15 residues. Germline V lookup: CDR1 MNHEY, CDR2 SVGAGI. V gave up 4 bases and J gave up 0 bases, with 12 bases separating them. In DNA, the CDR3 is TGTGCCAGCAGTTCCCCCGGGACACCTAACTATGGCTACACCTTC. Protein product: CASSSPGTPNYGYTF.

The chain couples TRBV12-3 or TRBV12-4 to TRBJ1-1, with D unresolved. The CDR3 is 13 amino acids. The V end lost 8 bases, the J end lost 5 bases, and 15 bases lay between the germline ends. This CDR3 is CASSSPGRTEAFF. CDR3 nucleotide sequence: TGTGCCAGCTCCTCTCCGGGTAGGACTGAAGCTTTCTTT.

This clonotype has more than one count but fewer than ten. V usage is TRBV6-5 and J usage is TRBJ2-6; tentatively, D is TRBD1 (6 bases). The CDR3 spans 15 residues. Germline CDR1 and CDR2: MNHEY and SVGAGI. V was pared by 5 bases and J by 0 bases, with 8 bases between. The CDR3 bases are TGTGCCAGCAGTACAGGGATCTCTGGGGCCAACGTCCTGACTTTC. Protein sequence: CASSTGISGANVLTF.

As for this clonotype: An end of the junction does not agree with germline; a read error may underlie this. The genes are TRBV11-2 and TRBJ2-7, with 9 bases matching TRBD2. The CDR3 has 16 residues. Per germline, CDR1 SGHAT and CDR2 FQNNGV. CDR3 sequence reads: CASRVIAGALPYKQYF. Written as DNA, the CDR3 is TGCGCCAGCAGGGTCATAGCGGGAGCGTTACCCTACAAGCAATACTTC.

As concerns this clonotype: The germline gene is not matched at one end of the junction; a read error may be the cause. V is TRBV11-2 and J is TRBJ2-3; 9 nucleotides agree with TRBD1. CDR3 size: 14 residues. CDR1 is SGHAT and CDR2 is FQNNGV in the germline V gene. The CDR3: CTSSRDRAADTQYF. CDR3 bases: TGTACCAGCAGCCGGGACAGGGCGGCAGATACGCAGTATTTT.

Comment on this clonotype: Since a much larger clone is just one base distant, this may be a read error. This rearrangement joins TRBV12-3 or TRBV12-4 to TRBJ2-1, with D possibly called TRBD1 or TRBD2 (6 bases each). The CDR3 has 14 amino acids. V lost 4 bases and J lost 8, with 15 bases in between. This CDR3 is CASSSGIRGDEQFF. As DNA, the CDR3 is TGTGCCAGCAGTTCCGGGATTAGGGGGGATGAGCAGTTCTTC.

The rearrangement joins TRBV6-5 to TRBJ2-1; 9 positions match TRBD1. This CDR3 is built from 17 residues. Germline assignment: CDR1 MNHEY and CDR2 SVGAGI. With 2 bases clipped from V and 4 bases from J, the junction kept 9 bases outside the gene matches. The chain's CDR3 is CASSYRWDRVAYNEQFF. Here the CDR3 DNA reads TGTGCCAGCAGTTACCGATGGGACAGGGTAGCATACAATGAGCAGTTCTTC.

This clonotype was seen once. This could be a read error, since a much larger clone is one nucleotide away. As the CDR3 is not closed by the conserved phenylalanine or tryptophan, this likely results from a read error. The V gene is TRBV4-2, the J gene TRBJ2-1; 7 bases agree with TRBD1. V lost 2 bases to trimming and J lost 4 bases; unmatched junction nucleotides: 2. Germline V CDR1 and CDR2: LGHNA, YNFKEQ. The CDR3 is 14 amino acids. The CDR3 DNA reads as TGTGCCAGCAGCCAACCGGGACAGTACAATGAGCAGTTCATC. Translated, it gives CASSQPGQYNEQFI.

This clonotype has only one observation. The junction differs from germline at one of its ends, possibly a read error. This chain connects TRBV6-5 to TRBJ2-1; no clear D. CDR1 MNHEY and CDR2 SVGAGI come from the germline V gene. The CDR3 has 15 amino acids. The CDR3 nucleotides are TGTACCAGCAGTTCTTGGAGCAGTTTTAGCAATGAGCAGTTCTTC. Translating it yields CTSSSWSSFSNEQFF.

A word on this clonotype: The conserved final phenylalanine or tryptophan is absent from the CDR3, which likely points to a read error. This rearrangement joins TRBV6-2 or TRBV6-3 to TRBJ2-1, with 8 bases aligning to TRBD1. This CDR3 has 15 amino acids. The V gene's germline CDR1 is MNHEY and CDR2 SVGEGT. Here the CDR3 reads CAGSPGGAGYNEQFL. The CDR3 bases are TGTGCCGGCAGCCCAGGGGGCGCAGGCTACAATGAGCAGTTCCTC.

This clonotype was recorded at least ten times. The rearrangement uses TRBV29-1 and TRBJ1-1, with D perhaps TRBD1 (5 bases). V shed 6 bases and J shed 7 bases, with 12 bases lying between them. CDR3 length: 11 amino acids. Germline V gives CDR1 SQVTM, CDR2 ANQGSEA. CDR3 sequence (DNA): TGCAGCGTCCCTTACGGGGGTGAAGCTTTCTTT. Residues: CSVPYGGEAFF.

With regard to this clonotype: A read error may explain this, as a much larger clone is one base away. The rearrangement uses TRBV12-3 or TRBV12-4 and TRBJ1-5, with 7 nucleotides matching TRBD1. The V gene end was trimmed by 7 bases and the J gene end by 7 bases; junction bases not matched to a gene: 7. This CDR3 is built from 13 residues. The CDR3 nucleotides are TGTGCCAGCAACATCCCAGGGGGACAGCCCCAGCATTTT. Protein product: CASNIPGGQPQHF.

Notes on this clonotype: At one boundary the junction diverges from the germline segment, which might be a read error. This chain connects TRBV7-9 to TRBJ1-2; TRBD1 is a possible D gene (6 bases). The CDR3 runs to 15 residues. Germline loops: CDR1 SEHNR, CDR2 FQNEAQ (reference sequence). The CDR3 DNA reads TGTGCCAGCAGCCCCCACGGACAGATCGGGTCTGGCTACGCCTTC. It translates to CASSPHGQIGSGYAF.

Details on this clonotype: This clone may be a read error of a much larger clone one base away. The conserved phenylalanine or tryptophan normally closing the CDR3 is absent here, so this likely arose from a read error. The chain has TRBV29-1 and TRBJ2-7; D gene uncertain. V was pared by 3 bases and J by 5 bases, with 5 bases between. The germline CDR1 and CDR2 sequences are SQVTM and ANQGSEA. CDR3 length: 10 residues. Here the CDR3 DNA reads TGCAGCGTTGAGTTGGACGAGCAGTACTCC. Translated: CSVELDEQYS.

The CDR3: CASSVSGRSTDTQYF. The DNA of the CDR3 is TGTGCCAGCAGTGTGAGCGGGAGGTCCACAGATACGCAGTATTTT. J is TRBJ2-3 and V is TRBV28; 9 bases are shared with TRBD2. Germline trimming cut 5 bases from V and 2 bases from J; bases unmatched to any gene: 5. The V gene's germline CDR1 is MDHEN and CDR2 SYDVKM. The CDR3 is 15 residues long.

Concerning this clonotype: Given a much more abundant clone one base away, this may be a read error. V usage is TRBV12-3 or TRBV12-4 and J usage is TRBJ1-1; no clear D. Trimming left V 9 bases short and J 0 bases short, with 8 bases between. The CDR3 contains 12 residues. The CDR3 DNA is TGTGCCAGTACAGCTATGAACACTGAAGCTTTCTTT. This translates into CASTAMNTEAFF.

As regards this clonotype: One base away lies a much larger clone, so this may be a sequencing read error. V gene TRBV4-2 combines with J gene TRBJ2-1; a possible D gene is TRBD1 (8 bases). The CDR3 spans 17 residues. With 4 bases removed from V and 9 bases from J, the gap between germline ends came to 25 bases. Germline CDR1 and CDR2: LGHNA and YNFKEQ. This chain's CDR3 is CASSRGAGGGRYGEQFF. The CDR3, as DNA: TGTGCCAGCAGCCGAGGTGCAGGGGGCGGGAGATACGGTGAGCAGTTCTTC.

This clonotype was seen many times. The chain is built from TRBV6-6 and TRBJ1-2; the D is unclear. V was clipped by 6 bases and J by 6 bases, with 11 bases between them. Germline assignment: CDR1 MNHNY and CDR2 SVGAGI (reference sequence). CDR3 length equals 12 residues. CDR3 nucleotides: TGTGCCAGCAGCTCCCCAGCCCATGGCTACACCTTC. Translating it yields CASSSPAHGYTF.

This clonotype was observed many times. The rearrangement joins TRBV11-2 to TRBJ2-3, with D possibly being TRBD2 (5 bases). Germline V gene data show CDR1 as SGHAT and CDR2 as FQNNGV. V dropped 5 bases and J dropped 3 bases, with 18 bases sitting between them. This CDR3 contains 16 residues. This CDR3 reads CASSPPTAQRTDTQYF. The DNA for the CDR3 is TGTGCCAGCAGCCCACCGACGGCCCAGCGGACAGATACGCAGTATTTT. Filled out from reference TRBV11-2 and TRBJ2-3, the complete variable domain reads EAGVAQSPRYKIIEKRQSVAFWCNPISGHATLYWYQQILGQGPKLLIQFQNNGVVDDSQLPKDRFSAERLKGVDSTLKIQPAKLEDSAVYLCASSPPTAQRTDTQYFGPGTRLTVL.

Details on this clonotype: A junction end diverges from the germline sequence, so it may reflect a read error. The chain is built from TRBV30 and TRBJ2-5; D is perhaps TRBD1 (5 bases). The CDR3 covers 15 residues. Germline V gene data show CDR1 as GTSNPN and CDR2 as SVGIG (reference sequence). CDR3 DNA: TGTGCCTGGAGTGTAGGGGTTGGCTCTGCGGAGATCCAGTACTTC. Residues: CAWSVGVGSAEIQYF.